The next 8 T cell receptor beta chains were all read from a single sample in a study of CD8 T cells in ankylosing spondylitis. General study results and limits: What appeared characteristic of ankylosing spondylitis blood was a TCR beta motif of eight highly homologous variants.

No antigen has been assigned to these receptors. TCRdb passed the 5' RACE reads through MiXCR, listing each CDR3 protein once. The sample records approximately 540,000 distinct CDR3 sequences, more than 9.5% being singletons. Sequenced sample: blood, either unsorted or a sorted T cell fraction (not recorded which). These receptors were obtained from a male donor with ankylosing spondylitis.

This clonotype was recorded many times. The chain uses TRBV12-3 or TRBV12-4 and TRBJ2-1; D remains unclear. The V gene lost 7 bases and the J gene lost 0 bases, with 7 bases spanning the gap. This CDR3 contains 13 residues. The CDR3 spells CASTESSYNEQFF. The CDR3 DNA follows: TGTGCCAGCACAGAGAGCTCCTACAATGAGCAGTTCTTC.

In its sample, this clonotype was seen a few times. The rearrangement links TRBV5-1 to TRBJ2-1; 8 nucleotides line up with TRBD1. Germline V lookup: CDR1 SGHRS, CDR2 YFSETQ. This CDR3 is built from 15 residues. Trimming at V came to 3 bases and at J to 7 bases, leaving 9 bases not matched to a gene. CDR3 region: CASSSGTGVGNEQFF. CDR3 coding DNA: TGCGCCAGCAGCTCAGGGACAGGCGTAGGGAATGAGCAGTTCTTC.

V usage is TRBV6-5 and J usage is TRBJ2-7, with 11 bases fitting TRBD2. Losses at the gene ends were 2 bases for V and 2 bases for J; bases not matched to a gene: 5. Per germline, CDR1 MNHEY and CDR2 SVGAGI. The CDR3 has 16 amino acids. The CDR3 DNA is TGTGCCAGCAGTTACGCTCTAGCGGGAGGAACCTACGAGCAGTACTTC. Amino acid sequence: CASSYALAGGTYEQYF.

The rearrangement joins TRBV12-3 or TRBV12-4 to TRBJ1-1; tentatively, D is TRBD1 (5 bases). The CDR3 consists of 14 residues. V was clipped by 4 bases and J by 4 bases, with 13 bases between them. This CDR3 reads CASSSHGTGTEAFF. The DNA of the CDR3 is TGTGCCAGCAGTTCGCATGGGACGGGCACTGAAGCTTTCTTT.

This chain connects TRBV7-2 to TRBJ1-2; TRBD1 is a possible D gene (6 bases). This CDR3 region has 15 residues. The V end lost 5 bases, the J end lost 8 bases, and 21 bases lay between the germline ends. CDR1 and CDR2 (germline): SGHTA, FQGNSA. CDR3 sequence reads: CASSASAGGAQGYTF. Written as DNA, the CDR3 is TGTGCCAGCAGCGCTAGTGCGGGGGGGGCGCAGGGCTACACCTTC.

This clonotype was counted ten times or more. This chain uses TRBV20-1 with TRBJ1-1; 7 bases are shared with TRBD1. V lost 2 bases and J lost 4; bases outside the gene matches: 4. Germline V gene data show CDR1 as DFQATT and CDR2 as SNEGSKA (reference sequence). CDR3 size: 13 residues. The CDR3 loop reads CSARRQGGTEAFF. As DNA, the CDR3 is TGCAGTGCTAGACGCCAGGGGGGCACTGAAGCTTTCTTT.

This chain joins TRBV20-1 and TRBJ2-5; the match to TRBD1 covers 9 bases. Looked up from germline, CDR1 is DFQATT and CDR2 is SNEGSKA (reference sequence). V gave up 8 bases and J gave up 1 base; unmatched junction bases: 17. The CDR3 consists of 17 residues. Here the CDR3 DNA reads TGCAGTCTCTTTACAGGGGGCGCCCCCTCGGGCCAAGAGACCCAGTACTTC. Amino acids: CSLFTGGAPSGQETQYF.

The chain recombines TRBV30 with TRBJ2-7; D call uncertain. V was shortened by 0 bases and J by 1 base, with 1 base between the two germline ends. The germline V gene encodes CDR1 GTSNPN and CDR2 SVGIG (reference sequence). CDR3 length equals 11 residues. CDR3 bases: TGTGCCTGGAGTGTGTCCTACGAGCAGTACGTC. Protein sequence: CAWSVSYEQYV.